Listed below are T cell receptor beta chains from one sample, sequenced in a study of human T cells and chemical hapten exposure. TCRdb reprocessed the RACE reads via MiXCR and lists one record per CDR3 protein. The sample lists 250,000 or so distinct CDR3 sequences; almost 8% were seen once. The sequencing used whole blood, collected in connection with sensitization to the hapten diphenylcyclopropenone (DPC). The source of these receptors is a man younger than 35 with alopecia areata. Some clones in this sample may be carry-over from other donors' samples. Both conserved end residues are part of each CDR3. Each record gives: V gene, D gene, clone size, J gene, CDR3 protein, CDR3 DNA. A D gene is named only where the DNA matches it firmly. Not every row has a clone size; where given, it reads once, few, many or a size class.

V gene: TRBV10-2
D gene: NA
clone size: NA
J gene: TRBJ2-3
CDR3 protein: CASKYGRGTDTQYF
CDR3 DNA: TGCGCCAGCAAATATGGCCGTGGCACAGATACGCAGTATTTT

V gene: TRBV3-1
D gene: NA
clone size: few
J gene: TRBJ1-1
CDR3 protein: CASSPWEGNTEAFF
CDR3 DNA: TGTGCCAGCAGCCCCTGGGAAGGCAACACTGAAGCTTTCTTT

V gene: TRBV5-1
D gene: NA
clone size: NA
J gene: TRBJ1-2
CDR3 protein: CASSLDGTSNYGYTF
CDR3 DNA: TGCGCCAGCAGCTTGGACGGGACATCGAACTATGGCTACACCTTC

V gene: TRBV7-2
D gene: NA
clone size: many
J gene: TRBJ1-2
CDR3 protein: CASSPPPRNGYTF
CDR3 DNA: TGTGCCAGCAGCCCTCCACCCAGAAATGGCTACACCTTC

V gene: TRBV10-3
D gene: NA
clone size: few
J gene: TRBJ1-1
CDR3 protein: CAISRDGMNTEAFF
CDR3 DNA: TGTGCCATCAGCCGCGACGGAATGAACACTGAAGCTTTCTTT

V gene: TRBV7-3
D gene: NA
clone size: NA
J gene: TRBJ1-1
CDR3 protein: CASSLTDSLNTEAFF
CDR3 DNA: TGTGCCAGCAGCTTAACGGACAGCTTGAACACTGAAGCTTTCTTT

V gene: TRBV7-9
D gene: TRBD1
clone size: many
J gene: TRBJ1-2
CDR3 protein: CASSSRTGEGIYGYTF
CDR3 DNA: TGTGCCAGCAGCTCCCGGACAGGGGAAGGGATCTATGGCTACACCTTC

V gene: TRBV5-6
D gene: NA
clone size: NA
J gene: TRBJ2-3
CDR3 protein: CASSSEGGVTDTQYF
CDR3 DNA: TGTGCCAGCAGCTCAGAGGGGGGGGTGACAGATACGCAGTATTTT

V gene: TRBV7-8
D gene: NA
clone size: many
J gene: TRBJ1-1
CDR3 protein: CASSFSGATGAEAFF
CDR3 DNA: TGTGCCAGCAGCTTCTCGGGGGCGACGGGGGCTGAAGCTTTCTTT

V gene: TRBV20-1
D gene: NA
clone size: NA
J gene: TRBJ1-1
CDR3 protein: CSARNPRVNTEAFF
CDR3 DNA: TGCAGTGCTAGGAACCCCCGCGTGAACACTGAAGCTTTCTTT

V gene: TRBV9
D gene: NA
clone size: few
J gene: TRBJ1-3
CDR3 protein: CASSPAGADSGNTIYF
CDR3 DNA: TGTGCCAGCAGCCCCGCCGGGGCAGACTCTGGAAACACCATATATTTT